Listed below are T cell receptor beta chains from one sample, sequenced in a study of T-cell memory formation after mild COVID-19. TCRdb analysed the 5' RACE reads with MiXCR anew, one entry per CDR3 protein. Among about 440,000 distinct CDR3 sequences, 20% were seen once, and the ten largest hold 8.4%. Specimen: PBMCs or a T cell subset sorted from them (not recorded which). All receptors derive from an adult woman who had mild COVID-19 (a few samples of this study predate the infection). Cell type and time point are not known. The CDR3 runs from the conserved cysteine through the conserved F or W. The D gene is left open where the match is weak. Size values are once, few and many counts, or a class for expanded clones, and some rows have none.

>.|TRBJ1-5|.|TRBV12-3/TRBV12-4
CASTITGLNQPQHF
TGTGCCAGCACCATAACAGGGCTAAATCAGCCCCAGCATTTT
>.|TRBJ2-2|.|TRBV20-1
CSARGARENSGELFF
TGCAGTGCTAGAGGGGCTAGGGAAAATTCCGGGGAGCTGTTTTTT
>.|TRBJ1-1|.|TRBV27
CASRLTGPNTEAFF
TGTGCCAGCAGGCTCACAGGGCCCAACACTGAAGCTTTCTTT
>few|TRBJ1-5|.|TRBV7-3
CASSPKDPQHF
TGTGCCAGCAGCCCGAAGGATCCCCAGCATTTT
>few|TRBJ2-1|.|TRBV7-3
CASSSLVLISAGATYNEQFF
TGTGCCAGCAGCTCCTTAGTGCTAATATCAGCGGGCGCCACCTACAATGAGCAGTTCTTC
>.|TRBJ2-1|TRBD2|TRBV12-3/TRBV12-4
CASSWASGGLEQFF
TGTGCCAGCAGTTGGGCTAGCGGGGGATTGGAGCAGTTCTTC
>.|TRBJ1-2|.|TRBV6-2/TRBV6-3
CASSLGGGLRTGYTF
TGTGCCAGCAGCCTTGGGGGGGGCCTGAGGACAGGCTACACCTTC
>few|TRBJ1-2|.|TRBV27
CASSLDGGNWGGYTF
TGTGCCAGCAGTTTAGATGGCGGGAATTGGGGCGGCTACACCTTC
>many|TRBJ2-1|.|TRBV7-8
CASSLAGDVVSYNEQFF
TGTGCCAGCAGCTTAGCGGGGGACGTAGTCTCCTACAATGAGCAGTTCTTC
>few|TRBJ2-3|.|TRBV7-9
CASSRTLTRTDTQYF
TGTGCCAGCAGCCGGACCCTGACGAGGACAGATACGCAGTATTTT
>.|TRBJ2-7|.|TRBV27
CASSLRGWDEQYF
TGTGCCAGCAGTTTGCGGGGTTGGGACGAGCAGTACTTC
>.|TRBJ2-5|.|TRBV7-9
CASTYPTRARQETQYF
TGTGCCAGCACCTACCCCACGAGGGCCCGCCAAGAGACCCAGTACTTC
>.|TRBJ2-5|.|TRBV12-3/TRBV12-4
CASSLDRGWQETQYF
TGTGCCAGCAGTTTAGATAGGGGATGGCAAGAGACCCAGTACTTC
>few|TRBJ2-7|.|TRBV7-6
CASSLGGLGSSYEQYF
TGTGCCAGCAGCTTAGGGGGGCTGGGGTCGTCCTACGAGCAGTACTTC
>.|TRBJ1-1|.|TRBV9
CASSVVVGPDLEAFF
TGTGCCAGCAGCGTAGTAGTCGGTCCGGACCTTGAAGCTTTCTTT
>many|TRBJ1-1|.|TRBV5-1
CASSLGTSNTEAFF
TGTGCCAGCAGCTTGGGGACATCCAACACTGAAGCTTTCTTT
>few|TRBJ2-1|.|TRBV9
CASGVGPGALSLGGEQFF
TGTGCCAGCGGCGTAGGTCCGGGGGCCCTGTCGCTCGGCGGTGAGCAGTTCTTC
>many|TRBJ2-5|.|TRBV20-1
CSAPLYLGETQYF
TGCAGTGCTCCCCTCTACCTCGGAGAGACCCAGTACTTC
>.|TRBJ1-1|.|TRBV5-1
CASSLESVGLTEAFF
TGCGCCAGCAGCTTGGAGTCGGTGGGGCTCACTGAAGCTTTCTTT
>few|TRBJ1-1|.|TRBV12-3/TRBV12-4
CASRSRTAMNTEAFF
TGTGCCAGCAGATCAAGGACAGCCATGAACACTGAAGCTTTCTTT
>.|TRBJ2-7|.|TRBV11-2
CASSLAGKRSYEQYF
TGTGCCAGCAGCTTAGCCGGGAAAAGGTCCTACGAGCAGTACTTC
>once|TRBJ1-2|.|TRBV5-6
CASSRMEVHGYTF
TGTGCCAGCAGCCGTATGGAAGTCCATGGCTACACCTTC
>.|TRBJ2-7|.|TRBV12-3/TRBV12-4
CASSLPPPYEQYF
TGTGCCAGCAGTTTACCCCCCCCTTACGAGCAGTACTTC
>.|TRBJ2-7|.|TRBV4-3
CASSHGAGTYEQYF
TGCGCCAGCAGCCACGGAGCAGGAACTTACGAGCAGTACTTC
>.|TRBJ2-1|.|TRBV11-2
CASSLVFGHHEQFF
TGTGCCAGCAGCCTGGTGTTTGGTCATCATGAGCAGTTCTTC
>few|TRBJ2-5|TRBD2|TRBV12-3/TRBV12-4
CASSSSGGRGETQYF
TGTGCCAGCAGCTCCAGCGGGGGGCGAGGGGAGACCCAGTACTTC
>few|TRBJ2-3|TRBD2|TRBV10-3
CAISESASGGSTDTQYF
TGTGCCATCAGTGAGTCGGCTAGCGGGGGGTCTACAGATACGCAGTATTTT
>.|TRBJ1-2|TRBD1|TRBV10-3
CAISAIPGTGINYGYTF
TGTGCCATCAGTGCTATACCCGGGACAGGGATTAACTATGGCTACACCTTC
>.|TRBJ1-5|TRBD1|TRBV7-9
CASSGSGQGVLGPQHF
TGTGCCAGCAGCGGATCTGGACAGGGGGTGCTAGGGCCCCAGCATTTT
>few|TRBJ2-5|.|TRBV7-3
CASSPVPGIRETQYF
TGTGCCAGCAGCCCCGTACCCGGGATTCGAGAGACCCAGTACTTC
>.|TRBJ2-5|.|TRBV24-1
CATGGEEGTQYF
TGTGCCACCGGTGGGGAAGAAGGGACCCAGTACTTC
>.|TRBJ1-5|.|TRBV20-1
CSARDEAVAQPQHF
TGCAGTGCTAGAGATGAGGCCGTCGCTCAGCCCCAGCATTTT
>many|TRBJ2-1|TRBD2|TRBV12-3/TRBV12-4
CASSRRTSGRVNSYNEQFF
TGTGCCAGCAGTCGAAGGACTAGCGGGAGGGTTAACTCCTACAATGAGCAGTTCTTC
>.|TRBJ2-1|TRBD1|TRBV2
CASSDAQTGANEQFF
TGTGCCAGCAGTGATGCCCAGACAGGGGCCAATGAGCAGTTCTTC
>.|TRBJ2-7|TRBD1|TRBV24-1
CATSGGPSYEQYF
TGTGCCACATCAGGGGGCCCCTCCTACGAGCAGTACTTC
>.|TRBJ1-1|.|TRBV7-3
CASSSHPGSTEAFF
TGTGCCAGCAGCTCCCATCCCGGGAGCACTGAAGCTTTCTTT
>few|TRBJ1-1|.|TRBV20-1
CSAGGFQSGTEAFF
TGCAGTGCCGGCGGTTTTCAGTCGGGCACTGAAGCTTTCTTT
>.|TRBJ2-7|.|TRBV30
CAWSRGYEQYF
TGTGCCTGGAGTAGGGGTTACGAGCAGTACTTC
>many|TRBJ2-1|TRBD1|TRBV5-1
CASSPGQGSYNEQFF
TGTGCCAGCAGCCCGGGACAGGGCTCCTACAATGAGCAGTTCTTC
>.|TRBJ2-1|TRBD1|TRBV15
CATSRDRAGYNEQFF
TGTGCCACCAGCAGGGACAGGGCGGGGTACAATGAGCAGTTCTTC
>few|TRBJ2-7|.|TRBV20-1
CSARDLMGGSRTYEQYF
TGCAGTGCTAGAGATCTCATGGGGGGCAGTCGGACCTACGAGCAGTACTTC
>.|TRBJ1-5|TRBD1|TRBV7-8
CASSRDRGLDQPQHF
TGTGCCAGCAGCCGGGACAGGGGGCTGGATCAGCCCCAGCATTTT
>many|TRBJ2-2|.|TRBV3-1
CASSQGPNTGELFF
TGTGCCAGCAGCCAAGGCCCGAACACCGGGGAGCTGTTTTTT
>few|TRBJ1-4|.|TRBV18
CASSPPGTENEKLFF
TGTGCCAGCTCACCACCCGGGACGGAGAATGAAAAACTGTTTTTT
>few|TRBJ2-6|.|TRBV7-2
CASSLGPGPSSGANVLTF
TGTGCCAGCAGCTTAGGCCCGGGCCCCTCCTCTGGGGCCAACGTCCTGACTTTC